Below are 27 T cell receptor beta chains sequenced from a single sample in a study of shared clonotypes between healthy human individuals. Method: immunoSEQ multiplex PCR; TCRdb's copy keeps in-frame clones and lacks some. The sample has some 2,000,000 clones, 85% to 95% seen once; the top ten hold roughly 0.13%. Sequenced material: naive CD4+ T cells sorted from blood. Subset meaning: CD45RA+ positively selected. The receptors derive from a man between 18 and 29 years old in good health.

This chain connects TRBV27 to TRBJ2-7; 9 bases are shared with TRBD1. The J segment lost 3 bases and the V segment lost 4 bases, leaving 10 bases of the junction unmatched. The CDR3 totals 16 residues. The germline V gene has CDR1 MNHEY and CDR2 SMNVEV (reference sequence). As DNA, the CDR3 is TGTGCCAGCAGTTCTGGACAGGGGAGAGTATTCTACGAGCAGTACTTC. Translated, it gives CASSSGQGRVFYEQYF.

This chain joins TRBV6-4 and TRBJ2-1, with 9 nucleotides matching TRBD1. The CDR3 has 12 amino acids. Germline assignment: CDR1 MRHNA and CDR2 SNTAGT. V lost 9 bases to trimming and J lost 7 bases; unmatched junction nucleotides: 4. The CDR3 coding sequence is TGTGCCAGGGGGACAGGGTGGAATGAGCAGTTCTTC. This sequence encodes CARGTGWNEQFF.

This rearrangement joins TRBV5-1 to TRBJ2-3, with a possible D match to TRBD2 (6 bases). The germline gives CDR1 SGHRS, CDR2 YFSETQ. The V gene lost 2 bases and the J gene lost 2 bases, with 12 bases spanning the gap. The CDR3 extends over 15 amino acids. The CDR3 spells CASSFRGENTDTQYF. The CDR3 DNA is TGCGCCAGCAGCTTCCGCGGGGAGAACACAGATACGCAGTATTTT.

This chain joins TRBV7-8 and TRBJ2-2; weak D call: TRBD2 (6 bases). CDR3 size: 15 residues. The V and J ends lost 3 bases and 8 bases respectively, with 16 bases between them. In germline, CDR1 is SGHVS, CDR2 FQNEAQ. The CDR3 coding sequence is TGTGCCAGCAGCTTCGAGGGAGGAGCCCCGGGGGAGCTGTTTTTT. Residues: CASSFEGGAPGELFF.

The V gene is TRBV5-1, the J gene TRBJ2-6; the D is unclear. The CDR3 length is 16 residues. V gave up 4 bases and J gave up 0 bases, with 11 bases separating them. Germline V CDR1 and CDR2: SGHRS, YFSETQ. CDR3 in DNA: TGCGCCAGCAGCCTGGAATTTTCCTCTGGGGCCAACGTCCTGACTTTC. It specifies CASSLEFSSGANVLTF.

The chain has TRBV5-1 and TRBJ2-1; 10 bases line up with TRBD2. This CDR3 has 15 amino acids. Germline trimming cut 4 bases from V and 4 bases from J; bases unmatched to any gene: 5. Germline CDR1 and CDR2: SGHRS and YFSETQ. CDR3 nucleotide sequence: TGCGCCAGCAGCCTTACTAGCGGGGCATACAATGAGCAGTTCTTC. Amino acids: CASSLTSGAYNEQFF.

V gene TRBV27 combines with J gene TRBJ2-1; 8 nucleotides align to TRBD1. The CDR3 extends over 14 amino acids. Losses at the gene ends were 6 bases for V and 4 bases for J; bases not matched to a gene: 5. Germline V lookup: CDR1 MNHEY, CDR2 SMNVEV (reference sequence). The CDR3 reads CASSPGQEYNEQFF. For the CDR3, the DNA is TGTGCCAGCAGCCCGGGACAGGAGTACAATGAGCAGTTCTTC.

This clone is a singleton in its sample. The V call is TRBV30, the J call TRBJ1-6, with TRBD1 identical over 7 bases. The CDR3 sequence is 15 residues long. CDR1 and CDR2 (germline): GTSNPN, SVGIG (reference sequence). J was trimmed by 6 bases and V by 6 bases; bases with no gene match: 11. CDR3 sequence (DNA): TGTGCCTGTGGAACGGGACAGTTATTTAATTCACCCCTCCACTTT. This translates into CACGTGQLFNSPLHF.

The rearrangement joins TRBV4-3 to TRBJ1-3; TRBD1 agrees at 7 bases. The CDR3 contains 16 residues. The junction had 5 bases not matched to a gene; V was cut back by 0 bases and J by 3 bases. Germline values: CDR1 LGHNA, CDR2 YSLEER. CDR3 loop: CASSQDVTGVGNTIYF. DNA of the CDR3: TGCGCCAGCAGCCAAGACGTCACAGGGGTTGGAAACACCATATATTTT.

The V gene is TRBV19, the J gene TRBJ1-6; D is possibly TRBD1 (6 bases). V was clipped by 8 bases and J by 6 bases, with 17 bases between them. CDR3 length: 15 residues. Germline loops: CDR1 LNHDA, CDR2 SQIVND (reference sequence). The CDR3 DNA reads TGTGCCAGTGCCGACCACGGGACACTTAATTCACCCCTCCACTTT. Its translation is CASADHGTLNSPLHF.

CDR3 sequence reads: CASSFSGQGVTDTQYF. CDR3 DNA: TGTGCCAGCAGTTTCTCCGGACAGGGGGTGACAGATACGCAGTATTTT. This chain joins TRBV6-5 and TRBJ2-3, with 10 bases fitting TRBD1. This CDR3 is built from 16 residues. J lost 3 bases, V lost 4 bases, and 7 bases had no gene match. Germline CDR1 MNHEY, CDR2 SVGAGI.

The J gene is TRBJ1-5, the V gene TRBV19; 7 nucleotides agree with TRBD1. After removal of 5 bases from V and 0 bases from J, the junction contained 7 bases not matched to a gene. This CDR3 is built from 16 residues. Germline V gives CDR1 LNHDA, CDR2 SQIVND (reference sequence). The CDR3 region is CASSRSTGSSNQPQHF. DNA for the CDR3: TGTGCCAGTAGTCGTTCGACAGGGTCTAGCAATCAGCCCCAGCATTTT.

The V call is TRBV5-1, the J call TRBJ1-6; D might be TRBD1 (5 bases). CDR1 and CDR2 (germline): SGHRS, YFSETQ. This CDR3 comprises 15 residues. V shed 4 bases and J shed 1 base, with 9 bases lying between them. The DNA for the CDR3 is TGCGCCAGCAGCGAGACAGTGTCCTATAATTCACCCCTCCACTTT. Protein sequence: CASSETVSYNSPLHF.

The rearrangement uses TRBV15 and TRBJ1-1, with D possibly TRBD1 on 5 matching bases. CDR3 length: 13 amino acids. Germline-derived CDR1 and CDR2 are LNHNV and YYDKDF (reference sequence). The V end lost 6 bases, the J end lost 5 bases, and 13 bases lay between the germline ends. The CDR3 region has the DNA TGTGCCACCAGGCCTCCCGCAGGGACTGAAGCTTTCTTT. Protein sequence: CATRPPAGTEAFF.

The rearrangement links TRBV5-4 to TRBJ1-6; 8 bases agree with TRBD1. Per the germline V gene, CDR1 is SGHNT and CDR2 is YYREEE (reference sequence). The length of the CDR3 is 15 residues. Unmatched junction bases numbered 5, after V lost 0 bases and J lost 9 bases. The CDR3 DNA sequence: TGTGCCAGCAGCTTGGACAGGGGGTTGGGTTCACCCCTCCACTTT. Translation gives CASSLDRGLGSPLHF.

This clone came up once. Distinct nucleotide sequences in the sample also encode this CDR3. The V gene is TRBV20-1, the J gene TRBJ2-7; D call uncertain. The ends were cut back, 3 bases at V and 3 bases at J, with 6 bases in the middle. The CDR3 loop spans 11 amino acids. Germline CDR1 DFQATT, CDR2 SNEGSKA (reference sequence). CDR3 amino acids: CSARESYEQYF. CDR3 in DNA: TGCAGTGCTAGGGAAAGCTACGAGCAGTACTTC.

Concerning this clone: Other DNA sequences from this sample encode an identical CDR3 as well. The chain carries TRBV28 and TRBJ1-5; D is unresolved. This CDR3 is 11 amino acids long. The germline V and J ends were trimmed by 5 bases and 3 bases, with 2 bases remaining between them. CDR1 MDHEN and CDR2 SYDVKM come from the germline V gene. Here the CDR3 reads CASSTNQPQHF. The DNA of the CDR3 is TGTGCCAGCAGTACCAATCAGCCCCAGCATTTT.

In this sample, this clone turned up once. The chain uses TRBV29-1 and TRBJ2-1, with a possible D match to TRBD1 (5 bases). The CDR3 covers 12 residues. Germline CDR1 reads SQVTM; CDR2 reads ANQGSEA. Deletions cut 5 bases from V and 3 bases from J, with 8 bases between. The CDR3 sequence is CSVLTDYNEQFF. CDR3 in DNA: TGCAGCGTTCTGACAGACTACAATGAGCAGTTCTTC.

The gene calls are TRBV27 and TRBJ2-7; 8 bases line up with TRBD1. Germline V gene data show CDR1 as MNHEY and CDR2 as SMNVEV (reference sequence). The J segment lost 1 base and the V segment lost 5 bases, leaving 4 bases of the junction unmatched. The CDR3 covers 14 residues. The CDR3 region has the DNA TGTGCCAGCAGTCCCCGGGACAGGTCCTACGAGCAGTACTTC. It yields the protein CASSPRDRSYEQYF.

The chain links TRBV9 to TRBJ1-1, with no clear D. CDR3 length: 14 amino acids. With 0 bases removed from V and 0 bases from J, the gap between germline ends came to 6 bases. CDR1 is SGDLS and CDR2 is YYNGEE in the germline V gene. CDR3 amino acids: CASSVDGMNTEAFF. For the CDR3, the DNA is TGTGCCAGCAGCGTAGACGGGATGAACACTGAAGCTTTCTTT.

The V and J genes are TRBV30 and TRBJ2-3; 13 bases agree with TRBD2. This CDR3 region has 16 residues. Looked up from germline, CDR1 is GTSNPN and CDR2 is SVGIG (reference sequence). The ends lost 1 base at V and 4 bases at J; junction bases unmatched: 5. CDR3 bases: TGTGCCTGGAGTGGAGGACTAGCGGGAGATGCAGATACGCAGTATTTT. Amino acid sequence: CAWSGGLAGDADTQYF.

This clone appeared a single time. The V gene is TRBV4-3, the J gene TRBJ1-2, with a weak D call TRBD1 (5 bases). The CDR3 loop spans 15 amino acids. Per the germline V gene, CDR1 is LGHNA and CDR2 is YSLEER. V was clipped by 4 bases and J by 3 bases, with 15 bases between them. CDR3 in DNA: TGCGCCAGCAGCCGCCAAAGGGGCCCAGACTATGGCTACACCTTC. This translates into CASSRQRGPDYGYTF.

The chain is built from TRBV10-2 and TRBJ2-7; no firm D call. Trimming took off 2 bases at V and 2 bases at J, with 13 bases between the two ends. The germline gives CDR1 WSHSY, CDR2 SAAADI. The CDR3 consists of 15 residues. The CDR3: CASSELAGVAYEQYF. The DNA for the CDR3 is TGCGCCAGCAGTGAGCTGGCCGGTGTTGCCTACGAGCAGTACTTC.

CDR3 sequence: CASSYRAGEPYNEQFF. CDR3 bases: TGCGCCAGCAGCTATCGAGCGGGAGAACCCTACAATGAGCAGTTCTTC. The chain couples TRBV4-1 to TRBJ2-1, with 8 bases lining up with TRBD2. The V gene end was trimmed by 5 bases and the J gene end by 2 bases; junction bases not matched to a gene: 8. Germline V gene data show CDR1 as MGHRA and CDR2 as YSYEKL. The CDR3 is made up of 16 amino acids.

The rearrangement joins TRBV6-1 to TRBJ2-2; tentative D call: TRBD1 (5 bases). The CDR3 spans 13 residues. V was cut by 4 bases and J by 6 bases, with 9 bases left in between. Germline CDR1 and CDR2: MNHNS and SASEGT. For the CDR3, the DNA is TGTGCCAGCAGTGTAGGGGTCGCCGGGGAGCTGTTTTTT. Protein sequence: CASSVGVAGELFF.

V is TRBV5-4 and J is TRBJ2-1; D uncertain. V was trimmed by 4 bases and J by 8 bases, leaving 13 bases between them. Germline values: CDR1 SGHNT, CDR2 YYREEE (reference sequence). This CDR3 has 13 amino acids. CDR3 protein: CASSTALADEQFF. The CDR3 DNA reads TGTGCCAGCAGCACCGCCCTGGCTGATGAGCAGTTCTTC.

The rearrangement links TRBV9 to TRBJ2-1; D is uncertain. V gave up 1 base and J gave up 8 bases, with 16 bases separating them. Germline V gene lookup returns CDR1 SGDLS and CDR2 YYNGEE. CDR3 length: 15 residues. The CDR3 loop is CASSVNPRPVDEQFF. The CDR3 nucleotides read TGTGCCAGCAGCGTAAACCCACGCCCCGTTGATGAGCAGTTCTTC.